The 9 T cell receptor beta chains listed next were all sequenced from one sample in a study of long-term antiretroviral therapy in people with HIV (dated 2022 in TCRdb). Sequencing of the TRB variable region was done with the immunoSEQ hsTCRB v3.0 assay at survey level resolution. TCRdb's version of the immuneACCESS table is confined to in-frame rearrangements and falls short of the full clone set. An unresolved V gene accounts for under half of the shortfall where checked; the remainder is of unknown origin. This sample lists 40,000 to 45,000 clones; over 90% were detected once. 2.7% of the sample lies in the top ten. Sequenced here: unsorted PBMCs, sampled 3.7 years after starting antiretroviral therapy. These receptors all stem from a woman between 50 and 59 years old with HIV.

The rearrangement joins TRBV11-3 to TRBJ2-5, with D perhaps matching TRBD1 (5 bases). The CDR3 is 12 amino acids. Germline V gives CDR1 SGHNT, CDR2 YENEEA. V dropped 2 bases and J dropped 7 bases, with 8 bases sitting between them. CDR3 sequence: CASSLQGGTQYF. CDR3 DNA sequence: TGTGCCAGCAGCTTACAGGGCGGGACCCAGTACTTC.

CDR3 in DNA: TGTGCCAGCAGCCCTCAGGGTGCCGGAAACACCATATATTTT. It encodes CASSPQGAGNTIYF. V is TRBV7-9 and J is TRBJ1-3, with TRBD1 as a possible D gene (5 bases). This CDR3 region has 14 residues. The V end lost 5 bases, the J end lost 4 bases, and 12 bases lay between the germline ends. Germline assignment: CDR1 SEHNR and CDR2 FQNEAQ (reference sequence).

This chain uses TRBV7-2 with TRBJ1-2; D unclear. Trimming took off 6 bases at V and 8 bases at J, with 10 bases between the two ends. Germline CDR1 and CDR2: SGHTA and FQGNSA. The CDR3 consists of 11 residues. In nucleotides, the CDR3 is TGTGCCAGCAGTAATAGGGAAGGCTACACCTTC. This codes for CASSNREGYTF.

The chain joins TRBV5-6 to TRBJ2-7; TRBD1 matches at 7 bases. The V gene's germline CDR1 is SGHDT and CDR2 YYEEEE. The CDR3 is made up of 13 amino acids. With V trimmed by 4 bases and J by 1 base, 2 bases remained unmatched. The CDR3 protein is CASSVGQSYEQYF. In nucleotides, the CDR3 is TGTGCCAGCAGCGTGGGACAGTCCTACGAGCAGTACTTC.

V and J are TRBV30 and TRBJ1-5; the match to TRBD1 covers 9 bases. The length of the CDR3 is 14 residues. V was clipped by 4 bases and J by 1 base; unmatched bases: 2. Germline V lookup: CDR1 GTSNPN, CDR2 SVGIG (reference sequence). In DNA form, the CDR3 reads TGTGCCTGGACCGGACAGGGGAGCAATCAGCCCCAGCATTTT. Amino acid sequence: CAWTGQGSNQPQHF. The full variable domain, with the rest looked up from reference TRBV30 and TRBJ1-5, is SQTIHQWPATLVQPVGSPLSLECTVEGTSNPNLYWYRQAAGRGLQLLFYSVGIGQISSEVPQNLSASRPQDRQFILSSKKLLLSDSGFYLCAWTGQGSNQPQHFGDGTRLSIL.

The genes are TRBV2 and TRBJ1-6, with 7 bases aligning to TRBD1. V was clipped by 6 bases and J by 7 bases; unmatched bases: 12. This CDR3 has 16 amino acids. The V gene's germline CDR1 is SNHLY and CDR2 FYNNEI. The CDR3 region is CASSAEWPGGNSPLHF. The CDR3 DNA sequence: TGTGCCAGCAGCGCCGAATGGCCAGGGGGAAATTCACCCCTCCACTTT.

The rearrangement links TRBV7-2 to TRBJ1-2; D is perhaps TRBD1 (6 bases). Germline V lookup: CDR1 SGHTA, CDR2 FQGNSA. There are 15 residues in the CDR3. The V end was cut by 5 bases, the J end by 4 bases, with 17 bases between. The CDR3 region has the DNA TGTGCCAGCAGCCTGGCACCAGGGGAGGGCTATGGCTACACCTTC. Amino acids: CASSLAPGEGYGYTF.

This clone has a single count. This chain connects TRBV6-5 to TRBJ1-6; no reliable D call. The V and J ends lost 5 bases and 5 bases respectively, with 7 bases between them. Germline CDR1 and CDR2: MNHEY and SVGAGI. The CDR3 totals 13 residues. The CDR3 DNA is TGTGCCAGCAGTATTGGGGATAATTCACCCCTCCACTTT. This gives the protein CASSIGDNSPLHF.

V gene TRBV5-5 combines with J gene TRBJ1-3; D uncertain. CDR3 size: 11 residues. V was trimmed by 5 bases and J by 4 bases, leaving 4 bases between them. Germline CDR1 SGHKS, CDR2 YYEKEE (reference sequence). CDR3 loop: CASRQGNTIYF. CDR3 DNA: TGTGCCAGCAGACAAGGAAACACCATATATTTT. Full variable domain (remainder filled in from reference TRBV5-5 and TRBJ1-3): DAGVTQSPTHLIKTRGQQVTLRCSPISGHKSVSWYQQVLGQGPQFIFQYYEKEERGRGNFPDRFSARQFPNYSSELNVNALLLGDSALYLCASRQGNTIYFGEGSWLTVV.